These T cell receptor beta chains were read from a single sample in a study of T cells in Graves' hyperthyroidism and ophthalmopathy. Using its own MiXCR run on the multiplex PCR reads, TCRdb lists one record per CDR3 protein. The sample records hundreds of thousands of distinct CDR3 sequences, more than 15% being singletons. Sequencing was performed on blood. The source of these receptors is a middle-aged woman with Graves' ophthalmopathy. Both conserved end residues are part of each CDR3. Fields, in order: CDR3 length, D gene, clone size, J gene, V gene, CDR3 protein, CDR3 DNA. A D gene is named only where the DNA matches it firmly. Size tells how often a clone was seen (once, few, many) or the class of an expanded clone, and some rows leave it out.

>14|TRBD2|few|TRBJ2-3|TRBV10-3
CATMAGVGTDTQYF
TGTGCCACTATGGCGGGAGTCGGCACAGATACGCAGTATTTT
>16|TRBD1|NA|TRBJ2-2|TRBV12-5
CASGGTGTGLSGELFF
TGTGCTAGTGGGGGGACCGGGACAGGGCTATCCGGGGAGCTGTTTTTT
>16|NA|NA|TRBJ2-1|TRBV5-6
CASSRSHGPTWNEQFF
TGTGCCAGCAGTAGGTCCCACGGGCCCACCTGGAATGAGCAGTTCTTC
>18|TRBD2|NA|TRBJ2-5|TRBV20-1
CSARDGGLAGGPGETQYF
TGCAGTGCTAGAGATGGCGGACTAGCGGGGGGGCCAGGGGAGACCCAGTACTTC
>14|NA|many|TRBJ1-1|TRBV2
CASSPESANTEAFF
TGTGCCAGCAGTCCAGAGAGCGCCAACACTGAAGCTTTCTTT
>12|NA|few|TRBJ2-7|TRBV12-5
CASGLSIYEQYF
TGTGCTAGTGGTTTATCCATCTACGAGCAGTACTTC
>13|NA|many|TRBJ2-3|TRBV7-3
CASSLTRGDTQYF
TGTGCCAGCAGCTTAACCCGTGGGGATACGCAGTATTTT
>15|NA|many|TRBJ1-4|TRBV18
CASSPPAAKNEKLFF
TGTGCCAGCTCACCACCAGCGGCCAAGAATGAAAAACTGTTTTTT
>15|NA|many|TRBJ1-1|TRBV11-2
CASSLVGPGRTEAFF
TGTGCCAGCAGCTTAGTAGGGCCGGGGCGGACTGAAGCTTTCTTT
>12|NA|many|TRBJ2-1|TRBV2
CASSGGGGQQFF
TGTGCCAGCAGTGGTGGAGGGGGTCAGCAGTTCTTC
>20|TRBD2|few|TRBJ2-3|TRBV10-3
CAISGGGVTGTSDFTDTQYF
TGTGCCATCAGTGGAGGTGGAGTAACCGGGACTAGCGATTTCACAGATACGCAGTATTTT
>16|TRBD2|many|TRBJ2-3|TRBV11-3
CASSSTTSGGADTQYF
TGTGCCAGCAGCAGTACGACTAGCGGGGGGGCAGATACGCAGTATTTT
>14|NA|few|TRBJ2-2|TRBV12-3/TRBV12-4
CASSLALYTGELFF
TGTGCCAGCAGTTTAGCGCTATACACCGGGGAGCTGTTTTTT
>15|NA|many|TRBJ2-3|TRBV18
CASSPIRGGTDTQYF
TGTGCCAGCTCACCAATTCGCGGGGGCACAGATACGCAGTATTTT
>14|NA|many|TRBJ1-6|TRBV6-6
CASSYSPGLSALHF
TGTGCCAGCAGTTACTCTCCCGGACTTTCGGCCCTCCACTTT
>14|TRBD1|NA|TRBJ1-1|TRBV6-2/TRBV6-3
CASSQQGASTEAFF
TGTGCCAGCAGTCAGCAGGGGGCTAGCACTGAAGCTTTCTTT
>14|TRBD1|many|TRBJ2-5|TRBV20-1
CSAYSRQGQETQYF
TGCAGTGCTTACTCCCGACAGGGCCAAGAGACCCAGTACTTC
>16|NA|NA|TRBJ1-4|TRBV4-1
CASSPGDTGTNEKLFF
TGCGCCAGCAGCCCCGGAGATACGGGAACTAATGAAAAACTGTTTTTT
>13|NA|many|TRBJ1-1|TRBV2
CASSGQGGTEAFF
TGTGCCAGCAGTGGGCAGGGTGGGACTGAAGCTTTCTTT
>17|NA|few|TRBJ1-2|TRBV7-6
CASSPLGGFDVNYGYTF
TGTGCCAGCAGCCCCCTGGGGGGGTTTGACGTTAACTATGGCTACACCTTC
>14|NA|many|TRBJ2-2|TRBV12-3/TRBV12-4
CASRLQQGSGELFF
TGTGCCAGCAGGCTCCAACAGGGATCCGGGGAGCTGTTTTTT
>14|TRBD2|many|TRBJ2-7|TRBV30
CAWSPLTSGSEQYF
TGTGCCTGGAGTCCCCTGACTAGCGGGAGCGAGCAGTACTTC
>15|TRBD2|many|TRBJ2-7|TRBV7-2
CASSWGLAGSYEQYF
TGTGCCAGCAGCTGGGGACTAGCGGGCTCCTACGAGCAGTACTTC
>15|NA|many|TRBJ1-3|TRBV12-3/TRBV12-4
CASSLGGQAGNTIYF
TGTGCCAGCAGTTTAGGAGGGCAGGCTGGAAACACCATATATTTT
>14|TRBD1|many|TRBJ1-5|TRBV20-1
CSAPQGGLYQPQHF
TGCAGTGCCCCTCAGGGGGGGCTCTATCAGCCCCAGCATTTT
>16|NA|NA|TRBJ2-2|TRBV11-2
CASSLVRTVNTGELFF
TGTGCCAGCAGCTTAGTACGGACGGTGAACACCGGGGAGCTGTTTTTT
>16|TRBD2|few|TRBJ2-2|TRBV11-2
CASSLGLAGVTGELFF
TGTGCCAGCAGCTTAGGACTAGCGGGAGTTACCGGGGAGCTGTTTTTT
>16|TRBD1|many|TRBJ2-3|TRBV7-8
CASSFAGTGYTDTQYF
TGTGCCAGCAGCTTCGCAGGGACAGGATACACAGATACGCAGTATTTT
>16|TRBD1|NA|TRBJ2-1|TRBV7-9
CASSSRTGTGDNEQFF
TGTGCCAGCAGCTCCCGTACCGGGACAGGGGACAATGAGCAGTTCTTC
>14|NA|NA|TRBJ1-4|TRBV6-1
CASSGPGREEKLFF
TGTGCCAGCAGTGGCCCCGGACGCGAGGAAAAACTGTTTTTT
>14|NA|few|TRBJ1-6|TRBV6-5
CASSYSYENSPLHF
TGTGCCAGCAGTTACTCTTACGAAAATTCACCCCTCCACTTT
>15|NA|NA|TRBJ1-5|TRBV10-3
CAISETGTGGQPQHF
TGTGCCATCAGTGAGACAGGAACCGGAGGGCAGCCCCAGCATTTT
>14|NA|NA|TRBJ1-6|TRBV11-2
CASSPQDMGSPLHF
TGTGCCAGCAGCCCGCAGGATATGGGATCACCCCTCCACTTT
>12|NA|many|TRBJ2-5|TRBV2
CASSVGRETQYF
TGTGCCAGCAGTGTGGGTAGAGAGACCCAGTACTTC
>20|TRBD2|NA|TRBJ2-2|TRBV28
CASSLGRTSGRKAWDGELFF
TGTGCCAGCAGTTTGGGAAGGACTAGCGGGCGTAAGGCCTGGGACGGGGAGCTGTTTTTT
>15|TRBD2|few|TRBJ2-1|TRBV18
CASSYSLAGDNEQFF
TGTGCCAGCAGTTACTCACTAGCGGGGGACAATGAGCAGTTCTTC
>11|NA|few|TRBJ2-1|TRBV6-1
CASSLTEEQFF
TGTGCCAGCAGTCTCACAGAGGAGCAGTTCTTC
>15|TRBD2|many|TRBJ2-1|TRBV2
CASRGSGGAWNEQFF
TGTGCCAGCAGAGGTAGCGGGGGGGCATGGAATGAGCAGTTCTTC
>12|NA|NA|TRBJ2-2|TRBV6-1
CASSYLPGELFF
TGTGCCAGCAGTTATTTACCCGGGGAGCTGTTTTTT
>18|TRBD1|few|TRBJ1-2|TRBV19
CASSIDGVPGQGRYGYTF
TGTGCCAGTAGTATAGATGGGGTCCCGGGACAGGGCCGGTATGGCTACACCTTC
>19|TRBD1|many|TRBJ1-6|TRBV2
CASSHNRDRGLNYNSPLHF
TGTGCCAGCAGTCATAACCGGGACAGGGGGCTCAACTATAATTCACCCCTCCACTTT
>15|TRBD1|few|TRBJ1-2|TRBV20-1
CNAPAPRTGDYGYTF
TGCAATGCCCCTGCTCCGAGGACAGGAGACTATGGCTACACCTTC
>17|TRBD2|many|TRBJ2-4|TRBV3-1
CASSQDWAGGPGNIQYF
TGTGCCAGCAGCCAAGACTGGGCGGGAGGGCCCGGAAACATTCAGTACTTC
>20|NA|NA|TRBJ1-6|TRBV11-2
CASSPRQGGEAGSYNSPLHF
TGTGCCAGCAGCCCCAGACAAGGAGGTGAAGCCGGCTCCTATAATTCACCCCTCCACTTT
>15|TRBD1|few|TRBJ1-4|TRBV28
CASSLGTGGNEKLFF
TGTGCCAGCAGCCTCGGGACAGGGGGTAATGAAAAACTGTTTTTT
>13|NA|many|TRBJ2-5|TRBV28
CASSLSQTRTQYF
TGTGCCAGCAGTTTGAGCCAGACGAGGACCCAGTACTTC
>10|NA|many|TRBJ2-1|TRBV29-1
CSVIPGPQFF
TGCAGCGTCATCCCGGGTCCTCAGTTCTTC
>14|TRBD1|few|TRBJ2-7|TRBV30
CAWSGGQENYEQYF
TGTGCCTGGAGTGGGGGACAGGAAAACTACGAGCAGTACTTC
>17|TRBD2|NA|TRBJ2-1|TRBV9
CASSFRTSGSPYNEQFF
TGTGCCAGCAGCTTCCGGACTAGCGGGAGTCCCTACAATGAGCAGTTCTTC
>15|TRBD2|NA|TRBJ2-1|TRBV10-2
CASSKTVGRGNEQFF
TGCGCCAGCAGTAAGACTGTCGGGAGGGGCAATGAGCAGTTCTTC
>15|NA|NA|TRBJ1-3|TRBV20-1
CSARARASSGNTIYF
TGCAGTGCTAGGGCCAGGGCCAGCTCTGGAAACACCATATATTTT
>13|NA|NA|TRBJ1-2|TRBV15
CATTSGRDYGYTF
TGTGCCACCACTAGCGGGAGGGACTATGGCTACACCTTC